This TCR beta chain comes out of a study of CD4 and CD8 cells across lung adenocarcinoma regions. Samples came from patients with localized non-small cell lung adenocarcinoma. This clonotype appeared many times. The CDR3 is made up of 14 amino acids. Germline CDR1 is SGHVS and CDR2 is FNYEAQ. Trimming took off 5 bases at V and 4 bases at J, with 14 bases between the two ends. A single record per CDR3 protein comes from TCRdb applying MiXCR to the PCR reads. This table holds approximately 24,000 distinct CDR3 sequences, around half found once. The TCR sequence derives from a male donor with lung adenocarcinoma. The CD4 and CD8 labels of this study may be unreliable. Sequencing was performed on CD8+ T cells from the center of a lung tumor. This rearrangement joins TRBV7-6 to TRBJ1-1; maybe TRBD1 (5 bases). The CDR3 loop reads CASSPTAQGTEAFF. DNA of the CDR3: TGTGCCAGCAGCCCCACCGCCCAGGGCACTGAAGCTTTCTTT.